The clone carrying this TCR beta chain appeared a few times. Using immunoSEQ multiplex PCR, the repertoire was profiled, and TCRdb retains in-frame clones only, with some absent. In the table there are about 95,000 clones, around nine tenths of which are singletons. The trim removed 3 bases at V and 4 bases at J, leaving 7 bases unmatched. The CDR3 is 15 residues long. The V gene's germline CDR1 is LNHNV and CDR2 YYDKDF (reference sequence). The sample comes from a study of blood T cell repertoires in COVID-19. Input material: peripheral blood. The clonotype comes from a man aged 55 to 69 with COVID-19, enrolled during active disease. This chain joins TRBV15 and TRBJ1-2; 8 nucleotides match TRBD1. In nucleotides, the CDR3 is TGTGCCACCAGCAGTCGACAGGGGACTCTCTATGGCTACACCTTC. This encodes CATSSRQGTLYGYTF.